This T cell receptor (beta chain) emerged from a study of shared clonotypes between healthy human individuals. Genomic DNA per cell subset filled all wells of several immunoSEQ plates. The data were produced by immunoSEQ multiplex PCR, yet TCRdb's version contains in-frame clones alone and is incomplete. The table lists more than 2 million clones, 85% to 95% of them singletons, with about 0.13% in the top ten. CDR3 length equals 14 residues. V was pared by 6 bases and J by 0 bases, with 12 bases between. Germline V lookup: CDR1 GTSNPN, CDR2 SVGIG (reference sequence). Donors included only healthy HIV-negative adults lacking recent acute infections or vaccinations.

The TCR sequence derives from a man between 18 and 29 years old in good health. This sequence joins TRBV30 and TRBJ2-4, with a possible D match to TRBD2 (7 bases). The sample taken for sequencing was naive CD4+ T cells sorted from blood. As to subset: CD45RA+ positively selected. CDR3 protein: CACRGAEAKNIQYF. In nucleotides, the CDR3 is TGTGCCTGCCGGGGGGCTGAAGCCAAAAACATTCAGTACTTC. The whole variable domain, remainder taken from reference TRBV30 and TRBJ2-4, is SQTIHQWPATLVQPVGSPLSLECTVEGTSNPNLYWYRQAAGRGLQLLFYSVGIGQISSEVPQNLSASRPQDRQFILSSKKLLLSDSGFYLCACRGAEAKNIQYFGAGTRLSVL.